These 21 T cell receptor beta chains were all obtained from the same sample, sequenced in a study of Ad26.COV2.S vaccination and SARS-CoV-2 variants. Treatment here: some 20 received Ad26.COV2.S at low or high dose, single or two shots; 5 received placebo; per-sample allocation not given. Samples came from day 63 after the first vaccine or placebo injection. Here immunoSEQ multiplex PCR was the method, and the copy in TCRdb shows in-frame clones only, minus some. The data show about 480,000 clones, around 90% seen once. The specimen was peripheral blood, collected in a trial of Ad26.COV2.S vaccine versus placebo. These receptors were collected from a person aged 18-60 years who received the Ad26.COV2.S COVID-19 vaccine or a placebo.

This rearrangement joins TRBV12-3 or TRBV12-4 to TRBJ1-1; D call uncertain. Trimming took off 6 bases at V and 11 bases at J, with 16 bases between the two ends. The CDR3 covers 12 residues. CDR3 sequence: CASSPQVKWAFF. The CDR3 nucleotides are TGTGCCAGCAGCCCTCAAGTTAAGTGGGCTTTCTTT.

The gene calls are TRBV5-1 and TRBJ1-4, with D maybe TRBD1 (5 bases). The V end lost 1 base, the J end lost 5 bases, and 15 bases lay between the germline ends. This CDR3 region has 16 residues. Germline assignment: CDR1 SGHRS and CDR2 YFSETQ. CDR3 sequence: CASSLFPGRRNEKLFF. CDR3 DNA sequence: TGCGCCAGCAGCTTGTTCCCGGGACGGCGAAATGAAAAACTGTTTTTT.

This chain uses TRBV28 with TRBJ2-2; D call uncertain. Germline V gives CDR1 MDHEN, CDR2 SYDVKM. The CDR3 runs 11 residues. The DNA for the CDR3 is TGTGCGATCGGGAACACCGGGGAGCTGTTTTTT. It codes for CAIGNTGELFF.

The chain carries TRBV10-2 and TRBJ2-2; 12 bases fit TRBD2. The J segment lost 7 bases and the V segment lost 6 bases, leaving 3 bases of the junction unmatched. Germline CDR1 is WSHSY and CDR2 is SAAADI. The length of the CDR3 is 14 residues. The CDR3 is CASRTSGSGGELFF. The CDR3 DNA is TGCGCCAGCAGGACTAGCGGGAGCGGCGGGGAGCTGTTTTTT.

The chain links TRBV28 to TRBJ2-6, with D hard to call. This CDR3 has 17 amino acids. The V gene's germline CDR1 is MDHEN and CDR2 SYDVKM. Trimming took 6 bases from V and 4 from J, leaving 19 bases between them. The CDR3 reads CASSSPVRLSGANVLTF. The CDR3 DNA is TGTGCCAGCAGCTCCCCGGTTAGGCTATCGGGGGCCAACGTCCTGACTTTC.

V and J are TRBV25-1 and TRBJ1-2; TRBD1 aligns across 8 bases. In germline, CDR1 is MGHDK, CDR2 SYGVNS. Trimming removed 9 bases from V and 6 bases from J; junction bases left unmatched: 3. CDR3 size: 11 residues. The CDR3 DNA is TGTGCCAGTCGGACAGGGCATGGCTACACCTTC. Protein: CASRTGHGYTF.

V is TRBV11-1 and J is TRBJ1-6, with D unclear. CDR1 SGHAT and CDR2 FQDESV come from the germline V gene (reference sequence). The CDR3 extends over 13 amino acids. Trimming shortened V by 5 bases and J by 7 bases, and 9 bases separated the two germline ends. In DNA, the CDR3 is TGTGCCAGCAGCCCCCGAATGAATTCACCCCTCCACTTT. Protein: CASSPRMNSPLHF.

This clone was counted only a few times. V and J are TRBV29-1 and TRBJ2-1; 16 nucleotides agree with TRBD2. This CDR3 region has 16 residues. Germline V gene sequence: CDR1 SQVTM, CDR2 ANQGSEA. The V gene end was trimmed by 1 base and the J gene end by 7 bases; junction bases not matched to a gene: 4. The CDR3 sequence: CSVEGGTSGRANEQFF. The CDR3 region has the DNA TGCAGCGTTGAAGGCGGGACTAGCGGGAGGGCTAATGAGCAGTTCTTC.

V is TRBV6-5 and J is TRBJ2-5; possibly TRBD1 for D (5 bases). This CDR3 comprises 14 residues. Germline values: CDR1 MNHEY, CDR2 SVGAGI. With 3 bases removed from V and 1 base from J, the gap between germline ends came to 9 bases. DNA of the CDR3: TGTGCCAGCAGTTATGGGGCGGCCCAAGAGACCCAGTACTTC. It yields the protein CASSYGAAQETQYF.

The rearrangement joins TRBV18 to TRBJ2-5; no definite D call. The CDR3 sequence is 15 residues long. V lost 5 bases to trimming and J lost 2 bases, with 15 bases between them. Germline-derived CDR1 and CDR2 are KGHSH and LQKENI. CDR3 sequence: CASSSTPPRQETQYF. The DNA of the CDR3 is TGTGCCAGCTCATCCACCCCTCCCCGGCAAGAGACCCAGTACTTC.

The V call is TRBV19, the J call TRBJ1-2; D possibly corresponds to TRBD1 (5 bases). Deletions cut 2 bases from V and 8 bases from J, with 12 bases between. The CDR3 is 13 amino acids. Germline CDR1 and CDR2: LNHDA and SQIVND (reference sequence). CDR3 DNA: TGTGCCAGTAGTATACAGGACATCTCGGGCTACACCTTC. It translates to CASSIQDISGYTF. The whole variable domain, remainder taken from reference TRBV19 and TRBJ1-2, is DGGITQSPKYLFRKEGQNVTLSCEQNLNHDAMYWYRQDPGQGLRLIYYSQIVNDFQKGDIAEGYSVSREKKESFPLTVTSAQKNPTAFYLCASSIQDISGYTFGSGTRLTVV.

This clone has a single count. The V call is TRBV28, the J call TRBJ2-3, with D unclear. V lost 5 bases, J lost 0 bases, and 18 bases lay in between. This CDR3 spans 17 amino acids. Germline V lookup: CDR1 MDHEN, CDR2 SYDVKM. CDR3 region: CASSHDLGWASTDTQYF. CDR3 nucleotides: TGTGCCAGCAGTCACGACCTGGGCTGGGCTAGCACAGATACGCAGTATTTT.

The chain recombines TRBV28 with TRBJ1-1; D may be TRBD1 (6 bases). The CDR3 totals 12 residues. Germline CDR1 is MDHEN and CDR2 is SYDVKM. V was clipped by 5 bases and J by 10 bases, with 14 bases between them. CDR3 sequence: CASSPGARRAFF. The DNA for the CDR3 is TGTGCCAGCAGTCCAGGGGCTAGGCGAGCTTTCTTT.

V and J are TRBV28 and TRBJ2-1; D unresolved. In germline, CDR1 is MDHEN, CDR2 SYDVKM. The CDR3 has 15 amino acids. The V gene lost 5 bases and the J gene lost 10 bases, with 21 bases spanning the gap. CDR3 region: CASSLRRRLVREQFF. CDR3 nucleotides: TGTGCCAGCAGTCTCCGACGCAGGTTGGTCAGGGAGCAGTTCTTC.

This chain joins TRBV27 and TRBJ2-3; D is unclear. Germline-derived CDR1 and CDR2 are MNHEY and SMNVEV (reference sequence). The CDR3 covers 13 residues. Between the trimmed V and J ends, which lost 2 bases and 2 bases, there was a span of 5 bases. CDR3 DNA: TGTGCCAGCAGTTTACAAGACACAGATACGCAGTATTTT. Amino acid sequence: CASSLQDTDTQYF.

The rearrangement links TRBV6-5 to TRBJ1-1; possibly TRBD1 for D (5 bases). The CDR3 spans 13 residues. Trimming stripped 6 bases from V and 0 bases from J, with 8 bases between. Germline V gives CDR1 MNHEY, CDR2 SVGAGI. CDR3 amino acids: CASSQGLNTEAFF. The CDR3 bases are TGTGCCAGCAGCCAGGGTTTGAACACTGAAGCTTTCTTT.

The chain joins TRBV14 to TRBJ1-6, with a weak D call TRBD1 (5 bases). CDR1 is SGHDN and CDR2 is FVKESK in the germline V gene. The CDR3 runs 15 residues. Trimming removed 4 bases from V and 7 bases from J, with 14 bases in between. CDR3 sequence (DNA): TGTGCCAGCAGCCGCATGTCAGGGTGGAATTCACCCCTCCACTTT. Translation: CASSRMSGWNSPLHF.

The DNA of the CDR3 is TGTGCCAGCAGTTACTCGAAGGCAGGGGGTGTCAAGCCCCAGCATTTT. Protein sequence: CASSYSKAGGVKPQHF. The V gene is TRBV6-6, the J gene TRBJ1-5, with 7 bases fitting TRBD1. CDR1 and CDR2 (germline): MNHNY, SVGAGI (reference sequence). CDR3 length equals 16 residues. With 0 bases clipped from V and 8 bases from J, the junction kept 10 bases outside the gene matches.

The V call is TRBV2, the J call TRBJ2-4; D is possibly TRBD2 (6 bases). Germline V lookup: CDR1 SNHLY, CDR2 FYNNEI. CDR3 size: 13 residues. V was shortened by 8 bases and J by 4 bases, with 12 bases between the two germline ends. The CDR3: CASDGSGKNIQYF. CDR3 sequence (DNA): TGTGCCAGCGATGGTAGCGGTAAAAACATTCAGTACTTC.

V is TRBV6-5 and J is TRBJ2-1; D call uncertain. Germline CDR1 reads MNHEY; CDR2 reads SVGAGI. Trimming took 2 bases from V and 2 from J, leaving 10 bases between them. The CDR3 length is 15 residues. The CDR3 protein is CASSYGRSTYNEQFF. In DNA form, the CDR3 reads TGTGCCAGCAGTTACGGGCGGTCGACCTACAATGAGCAGTTCTTC.

This chain connects TRBV7-8 to TRBJ1-1; no reliable D call. CDR1 is SGHVS, CDR2 FQNEAQ, per germline. Deletions cut 0 bases from V and 0 bases from J, with 14 bases between. This CDR3 spans 17 amino acids. CDR3 coding DNA: TGTGCCAGCAGCTTAGCTTCTAGGTCCCGTATGAACACTGAAGCTTTCTTT. This encodes CASSLASRSRMNTEAFF. The full variable domain, its missing parts supplied by reference TRBV7-8 and TRBJ1-1, is GAGVSQSPRYKVAKRGQDVALRCDPISGHVSLFWYQQALGQGPEFLTYFQNEAQLDKSGLPSDRFFAERPEGSVSTLKIQRTQQEDSAVYLCASSLASRSRMNTEAFFGQGTRLTVV.